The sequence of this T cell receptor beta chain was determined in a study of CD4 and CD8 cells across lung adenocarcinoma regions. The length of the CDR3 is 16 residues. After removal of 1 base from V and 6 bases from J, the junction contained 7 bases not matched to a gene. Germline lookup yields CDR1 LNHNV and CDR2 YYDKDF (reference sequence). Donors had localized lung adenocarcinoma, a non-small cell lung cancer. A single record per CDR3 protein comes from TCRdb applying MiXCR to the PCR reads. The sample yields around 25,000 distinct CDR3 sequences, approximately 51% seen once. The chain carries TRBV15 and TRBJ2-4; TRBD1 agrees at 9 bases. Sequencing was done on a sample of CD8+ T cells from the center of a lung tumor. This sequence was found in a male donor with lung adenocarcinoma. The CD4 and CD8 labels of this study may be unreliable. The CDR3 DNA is TGTGCCACCAGCAGAGGAGGACAGGGGACCTTAAACATTCAGTACTTC. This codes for CATSRGGQGTLNIQYF.